One and the same sample provided the 27 T cell receptor beta chains below, sequenced in a study of identical twins. From the 5' RACE reads, TCRdb called clonotypes with MiXCR, one entry per CDR3 protein. The sample yields just over 500,000 distinct CDR3 sequences, approximately 22% seen once. This same sample was also part of a study on T cells expressing NK-cell markers.

Sequences were obtained from CD4+ T cells sorted from blood. These receptor sequences come from a woman between 18 and 29 years old in good health.

The sample holds many counts of this clonotype. The chain couples TRBV6-4 to TRBJ2-1; D possibly corresponds to TRBD2 (5 bases). The germline gives CDR1 MRHNA, CDR2 SNTAGT. CDR3 size: 15 residues. V shed 6 bases and J shed 6 bases, with 18 bases lying between them. The CDR3 bases are TGTGCCAGCAGCCGGGATCCCAGTGGAGGCAATGAGCAGTTCTTC. Translation gives CASSRDPSGGNEQFF.

The rearrangement joins TRBV18 to TRBJ1-1; 8 bases fit TRBD1. V was clipped by 5 bases and J by 4 bases; unmatched bases: 3. In germline, CDR1 is KGHSH, CDR2 LQKENI. The CDR3 totals 13 residues. CDR3 DNA: TGTGCCAGCTCAAACACAGGGGGCACTGAAGCTTTCTTT. Translating it yields CASSNTGGTEAFF. The entire variable domain, with the rest obtained from reference TRBV18 and TRBJ1-1, is as follows: NAGVMQNPRHLVRRRGQEARLRCSPMKGHSHVYWYRQLPEEGLKFMVYLQKENIIDESGMPKERFSAEFPKEGPSILRIQQVVRGDSAAYFCASSNTGGTEAFFGQGTRLTVV.

The CDR3 sequence: CASSLTWTPGAYEQYF. As DNA, the CDR3 is TGTGCCAGCTCACTGACCTGGACCCCGGGCGCCTACGAGCAGTACTTC. This sequence joins TRBV18 and TRBJ2-7; D is unclear. Germline CDR1 reads KGHSH; CDR2 reads LQKENI. The ends were cut back, 4 bases at V and 2 bases at J, with 18 bases in the middle. The CDR3 is 16 residues long.

This clonotype was counted between two and nine times. This chain connects TRBV5-1 to TRBJ1-2; weak D call: TRBD1 (5 bases). CDR3 length equals 16 residues. Looked up from germline, CDR1 is SGHRS and CDR2 is YFSETQ. Trimming removed 4 bases from V and 4 bases from J, with 20 bases in between. CDR3 in amino acids: CASSPAVGDLLYGYTF. CDR3 bases: TGCGCCAGCAGCCCAGCTGTGGGGGACCTCCTCTATGGCTACACCTTC.

This clonotype was picked up a small number of times. The chain employs TRBV20-1 and TRBJ1-5; D unresolved. This CDR3 comprises 13 residues. Germline CDR1 DFQATT, CDR2 SNEGSKA (reference sequence). Trimming removed 5 bases from V and 6 bases from J, with 14 bases in between. The CDR3 DNA is TGCAGTGCTGATCGAGGTTTCGGTCAGCCCCAGCATTTT. Translation: CSADRGFGQPQHF.

DNA for the CDR3: TGTGCCACCGGCCCGTCGACTAGCGGGGGACGGCGCTACGAGCAGTACTTC. Translation: CATGPSTSGGRRYEQYF. This sequence joins TRBV10-3 and TRBJ2-7; 12 bases are a match to TRBD2. The CDR3 runs 17 residues. J was trimmed by 3 bases and V by 10 bases; bases with no gene match: 16. CDR1 is ENHRY, CDR2 SYGVKD, per germline.

As DNA, the CDR3 is TGCAGTGCCGAGGGGACAGGAGTTATTGAAAAACTGTTTTTT. Its translation: CSAEGTGVIEKLFF. The chain carries TRBV20-1 and TRBJ1-4; 8 bases are a match to TRBD1. With 6 bases clipped from V and 7 bases from J, the junction kept 10 bases outside the gene matches. In germline, CDR1 is DFQATT, CDR2 SNEGSKA (reference sequence). CDR3 length: 14 residues.

The rearrangement joins TRBV20-1 to TRBJ1-5, with 10 bases matching TRBD1. The CDR3 extends over 14 amino acids. V was clipped by 5 bases and J by 5 bases; unmatched bases: 6. Per the germline V gene, CDR1 is DFQATT and CDR2 is SNEGSKA (reference sequence). The CDR3 region is CSAFSTGGYQPQHF. CDR3 coding DNA: TGCAGTGCTTTTTCGACAGGGGGCTATCAGCCCCAGCATTTT.

This clonotype has just a few counts. The J gene is TRBJ2-7, the V gene TRBV7-2; D is unclear. The CDR3 has 13 residues. Germline V gives CDR1 SGHTA, CDR2 FQGNSA. The ends were cut back, 0 bases at V and 7 bases at J, with 10 bases in the middle. The CDR3 DNA reads TGTGCCAGCAGCTTAGCGGGAAAGGCGGAGCAGTACTTC. It is translated as CASSLAGKAEQYF.

This chain joins TRBV5-6 and TRBJ2-2, with unresolved D. Germline values: CDR1 SGHDT, CDR2 YYEEEE. V was shortened by 2 bases and J by 4 bases, with 9 bases between the two germline ends. CDR3 length: 14 amino acids. CDR3 nucleotide sequence: TGTGCCAGCAGCTTTGACCCTGCCACCGGGGAGCTGTTTTTT. Protein sequence: CASSFDPATGELFF.

This clonotype was picked up one time. The junction shows a germline mismatch at one end, possibly a read error. This rearrangement joins TRBV5-5 to TRBJ2-7; TRBD1 matches at 8 bases. Per germline, CDR1 SGHKS and CDR2 YYEKEE (reference sequence). The CDR3 runs to 9 residues. CDR3 in DNA: TGTGCCAGCAGCGGGGACAGGCTCTTC. Amino acid sequence: CASSGDRLF.

V usage is TRBV5-6 and J usage is TRBJ1-2; TRBD1 might be the D (6 bases). V lost 4 bases to trimming and J lost 3 bases, with 7 bases between them. Per the germline V gene, CDR1 is SGHDT and CDR2 is YYEEEE. CDR3 size: 12 residues. The CDR3 loop is CASSGQYYGYTF. The CDR3, as DNA: TGTGCCAGCAGCGGACAGTACTATGGCTACACCTTC.

This clonotype was detected a few times. The CDR3 loop reads CASSRGALRFF. CDR3 bases: TGTGCCAGCAGCCGGGGCGCGCTGAGGTTCTTC. V is TRBV3-1 and J is TRBJ2-1; weak D call: TRBD1 (5 bases). Germline CDR1 LGHDT, CDR2 YNNKEL (reference sequence). Trimming removed 4 bases from V and 15 bases from J, with 13 bases in between. The CDR3 has 11 residues.

The genes are TRBV7-2 and TRBJ2-2; TRBD2 matches 11 bases. The CDR3 totals 15 residues. CDR1 and CDR2 (germline): SGHTA, FQGNSA. After removal of 5 bases from V and 7 bases from J, the junction contained 6 bases not matched to a gene. CDR3 sequence reads: CASSPVAGGVGELFF. CDR3 in DNA: TGTGCCAGCAGCCCGGTAGCGGGAGGGGTCGGGGAGCTGTTTTTT.

Only a few counts were recorded for this clonotype. V and J are TRBV20-1 and TRBJ1-2; no reliable D call. Germline CDR1 is DFQATT and CDR2 is SNEGSKA (reference sequence). The CDR3 has 11 amino acids. The CDR3, as DNA: TGCGGGAGTTGGGCTTTGTATGGCTACACCTTC. This gives the protein CGSWALYGYTF.

This clonotype was observed a handful of times. The genes are TRBV6-1 and TRBJ2-1; 8 bases are a match to TRBD2. The V gene end was trimmed by 6 bases and the J gene end by 2 bases; junction bases not matched to a gene: 3. The CDR3 spans 14 residues. Germline V CDR1 and CDR2: MNHNS, SASEGT. DNA for the CDR3: TGTGCCAGCAGAGCGGGACTAGCCTACAATGAGCAGTTCTTC. It encodes CASRAGLAYNEQFF.

This chain uses TRBV12-3 or TRBV12-4 with TRBJ2-1; the D gene could be TRBD1 or TRBD2 (5 bases each). The CDR3 covers 15 residues. Trimming took 4 bases from V and 10 from J, leaving 20 bases between them. CDR3 amino acids: CASSSRSGAPAEQFF. As DNA, the CDR3 is TGTGCCAGCAGTTCCCGCTCCGGGGCCCCCGCGGAGCAGTTCTTC.

This clonotype was seen only a few times. The V and J genes are TRBV12-3 or TRBV12-4 and TRBJ2-4; TRBD1 matches 8 bases. V lost 11 bases to trimming and J lost 7 bases; unmatched junction nucleotides: 10. This CDR3 contains 13 residues. The CDR3 here is CAGQRTGSNIQYF. For the CDR3, the DNA is TGTGCCGGACAGAGGACAGGGTCGAACATTCAGTACTTC.

This clonotype showed up just a few times. The chain employs TRBV12-3 or TRBV12-4 and TRBJ1-1, with TRBD1 matching over 9 bases. This CDR3 has 16 amino acids. V shed 6 bases and J 5 bases; nucleotides not matched to a gene: 13. The CDR3 nucleotides are TGTGCCAGCAGCGTCCCGGGACAGGGAGGGGATACTGAAGCTTTCTTT. Residues: CASSVPGQGGDTEAFF.

The chain carries TRBV11-2 and TRBJ2-7; tentative D call: TRBD2 (6 bases). With 8 bases removed from V and 3 bases from J, the gap between germline ends came to 20 bases. The V gene's germline CDR1 is SGHAT and CDR2 FQNNGV. The length of the CDR3 is 15 residues. As DNA, the CDR3 is TGTGCCAGCCGATCCCCCGGGACTCTTTTCTACGAGCAGTACTTC. This sequence encodes CASRSPGTLFYEQYF.

This clonotype has just a few counts. V is TRBV6-1 and J is TRBJ1-2; 7 bases are a match to TRBD1. The CDR3 is made up of 14 amino acids. The germline V gene encodes CDR1 MNHNS and CDR2 SASEGT. Trimming removed 5 bases from V and 6 bases from J; junction bases left unmatched: 9. The CDR3, as DNA: TGTGCCAGCAGTCCCAGACAGGGCTCTCATGGCTACACCTTC. Translating gives CASSPRQGSHGYTF.

This clonotype was observed a handful of times. CDR3 sequence (DNA): TGTGCCACCAGTGACTCCGATAGAAGCTCCTACAATGAGCAGTTCTTC. Its protein is CATSDSDRSSYNEQFF. The V gene is TRBV24-1, the J gene TRBJ2-1; no clear D. V lost 4 bases and J 0 bases, leaving 12 bases between the germline ends. There are 16 residues in the CDR3. Germline V gene data show CDR1 as KGHDR and CDR2 as SFDVKD.

This clonotype was counted at least ten times. V and J are TRBV20-1 and TRBJ2-1; D is unclear. CDR1 DFQATT and CDR2 SNEGSKA come from the germline V gene (reference sequence). This CDR3 has 13 residues. V gave up 5 bases and J gave up 7 bases, with 15 bases separating them. The CDR3 sequence: CSAPDLPMNEQFF. The CDR3 nucleotides are TGCAGTGCTCCGGATCTCCCTATGAATGAGCAGTTCTTC.

This clonotype was observed a few times. V gene TRBV5-4 combines with J gene TRBJ2-7; D ambiguous. V was cut by 0 bases and J by 3 bases, with 13 bases left in between. Germline loops: CDR1 SGHNT, CDR2 YYREEE (reference sequence). The length of the CDR3 is 15 residues. CDR3 loop: CASSLGSDLIYEQYF. CDR3 bases: TGTGCCAGCAGCTTGGGGTCGGATCTGATCTACGAGCAGTACTTC.

This clonotype was picked up many times. V is TRBV5-1 and J is TRBJ2-1; 7 bases match TRBD2. The germline V gene has CDR1 SGHRS and CDR2 YFSETQ. The CDR3 runs 16 residues. The V and J ends lost 0 bases and 5 bases, in that order; junction bases with no gene match: 8. In DNA, the CDR3 is TGCGCCAGCAGCTTGGCCGGCACTAGCGTTAACAATGAGCAGTTCTTC. This gives the protein CASSLAGTSVNNEQFF.

The V gene is TRBV5-6, the J gene TRBJ1-2; 7 nucleotides match TRBD1. Germline V CDR1 and CDR2: SGHDT, YYEEEE. After removal of 4 bases from V and 8 bases from J, the junction contained 8 bases not matched to a gene. This CDR3 region has 13 residues. CDR3: CASSAQGNRGYTF. CDR3 in DNA: TGTGCCAGCAGCGCACAGGGGAACCGGGGCTACACCTTC.

This clonotype was seen only a few times. The chain recombines TRBV9 with TRBJ2-6; TRBD1 or TRBD2 may be the D gene (5 bases each). Trimming shortened V by 4 bases and J by 0 bases, and 14 bases separated the two germline ends. The CDR3 covers 17 residues. The V gene's germline CDR1 is SGDLS and CDR2 YYNGEE. The CDR3: CASSRRDASSGANVLTF. CDR3 nucleotide sequence: TGTGCCAGCAGCCGCCGGGACGCAAGCTCTGGGGCCAACGTCCTGACTTTC.